These 10 T cell receptor beta chains originate from one sample sequenced in a study of T-cell reconstitution after alpha-beta-depleted transplantation in children. During its preparation, the TCRbeta library received unique molecular identifiers. TCRdb re-called the PCR reads through MiXCR, storing one row per CDR3 protein. This repertoire shows around 450,000 distinct CDR3 sequences, under 12% found once; its top ten account for roughly 2%. Sequences were derived from PBMCs, sampled before TCRalphabeta/CD19-depleted stem cell transplant. All receptors derive from a child younger than 10 with inherited bone marrow failure, due to receive a stem cell transplant.

This clonotype was detected ten times or more. The J gene is TRBJ2-7, the V gene TRBV4-3; 8 positions agree with TRBD2. V lost 1 base to trimming and J lost 6 bases; unmatched junction nucleotides: 5. The length of the CDR3 is 14 residues. Germline lookup yields CDR1 LGHNA and CDR2 YSLEER. DNA of the CDR3: TGCGCCAGCAGCCAAGCTCGTCGGGGGGGCGAGCAGTACTTC. It yields the protein CASSQARRGGEQYF.

This clonotype was counted at least ten times. This chain connects TRBV4-3 to TRBJ1-3, with D unclear. CDR1 and CDR2 (germline): LGHNA, YSLEER. CDR3 size: 15 residues. Trimming removed 4 bases from V and 3 bases from J, with 13 bases in between. CDR3 sequence reads: CASSPHSVIGNTIYF. DNA of the CDR3: TGCGCCAGCAGCCCCCACTCGGTTATTGGAAACACCATATATTTT.

Only a few counts were recorded for this clonotype. The chain is built from TRBV20-1 and TRBJ2-7; 14 bases map to TRBD2. The CDR3 covers 16 residues. CDR1 and CDR2 (germline): DFQATT, SNEGSKA (reference sequence). The ends lost 5 bases at V and 4 bases at J; junction bases unmatched: 10. The CDR3 is CSASDGTSGSFYEQYF. CDR3 nucleotides: TGCAGTGCTTCCGATGGGACTAGCGGGAGTTTTTACGAGCAGTACTTC.

With respect to this clonotype: A much bigger clone sits one base away, suggesting this may be a read error. The V call is TRBV11-2, the J call TRBJ2-7; the match to TRBD2 covers 11 bases. Germline V gene lookup returns CDR1 SGHAT and CDR2 FQNNGV. This CDR3 is 15 amino acids long. The CDR3 spells CASSFAGTSGYKQYF. The CDR3 DNA follows: TGTGCCAGCAGCTTCGCCGGGACTAGCGGCTACAAGCAGTACTTC.

This clonotype came up many times. This chain links TRBV7-2 with TRBJ2-7; D possibly matches TRBD1 or TRBD2 (5 bases each). The CDR3 covers 17 residues. The germline CDR1 and CDR2 sequences are SGHTA and FQGNSA. V dropped 2 bases and J dropped 4 bases, with 21 bases sitting between them. Here the CDR3 reads CASSLIGRGADKYEQYF. The CDR3 bases are TGTGCCAGCAGCTTAATCGGTCGGGGCGCGGACAAATACGAGCAGTACTTC. Full variable domain (outside the CDR3, taken from reference TRBV7-2 and TRBJ2-7): GAGVSQSPSNKVTEKGKDVELRCDPISGHTALYWYRQSLGQGLEFLIYFQGNSAPDKSGLPSDRFSAERTGGSVSTLTIQRTQQEDSAVYLCASSLIGRGADKYEQYFGPGTRLTVT.

This clonotype was seen at least ten times. The chain has TRBV13 and TRBJ1-3, with D perhaps TRBD1 (6 bases). This CDR3 is built from 14 residues. Germline values: CDR1 PRHDT, CDR2 FYEKMQ (reference sequence). The ends were cut back, 3 bases at V and 3 bases at J, with 9 bases in the middle. CDR3 nucleotides: TGTGCCAGCAGCTTCGGGACATATGGAAACACCATATATTTT. Translated, it gives CASSFGTYGNTIYF.

This clonotype was observed at least ten times. This chain uses TRBV20-1 with TRBJ2-1, with a tentative D call TRBD2 (6 bases). CDR3 length: 13 amino acids. The germline gives CDR1 DFQATT, CDR2 SNEGSKA (reference sequence). The CDR3: CSGYSGIYNEQFF. CDR3 nucleotide sequence: TGCAGCGGCTATAGCGGTATCTACAATGAGCAGTTCTTC.

This clonotype has at least ten counts. CDR3 in DNA: TGTGCCATCAGCGGGACAGGGACCTACAATGAGCAGTTCTTC. It specifies CAISGTGTYNEQFF. V is TRBV10-3 and J is TRBJ2-1; 9 bases match TRBD1. CDR3 size: 14 residues. The trim removed 6 bases at V and 2 bases at J, leaving 2 bases unmatched. Germline CDR1 reads ENHRY; CDR2 reads SYGVKD.

At least ten counts were recorded for this clonotype. V gene TRBV27 combines with J gene TRBJ2-2; either TRBD1 or TRBD2 may fit D (6 bases each). The germline V gene has CDR1 MNHEY and CDR2 SMNVEV (reference sequence). The V end was cut by 6 bases, the J end by 5 bases, with 16 bases between. The CDR3 is 15 amino acids. This CDR3 is CASSRGTKGTGELFF. CDR3 sequence (DNA): TGTGCCAGCAGCCGCGGGACAAAAGGGACCGGGGAGCTGTTTTTT.

The J gene is TRBJ1-1, the V gene TRBV4-3, with TRBD1 matching over 7 bases. Germline trimming cut 1 base from V and 2 bases from J; bases unmatched to any gene: 7. The CDR3 has 16 residues. CDR1 is LGHNA, CDR2 YSLEER, per germline. The CDR3 here is CASSQGGGAFNTEAFF. CDR3 DNA sequence: TGCGCCAGCAGCCAAGGAGGGGGCGCATTCAACACTGAAGCTTTCTTT.